The 12 T cell receptor beta chains below come from one sample, sequenced in a study of blood T cell repertoires in COVID-19. Some clones are missing from TCRdb's copy, which holds only in-frame ones; the method was immunoSEQ multiplex PCR. The sample lists 100,000 to 150,000 clones, roughly nine tenths occurring once. Sequencing input: peripheral blood. The receptors shown here come from a man aged 60 to 69 with COVID-19, enrolled during active disease.

The J gene is TRBJ2-1, the V gene TRBV9; 8 bases fit TRBD2. The CDR3 totals 18 residues. Germline V gene lookup returns CDR1 SGDLS and CDR2 YYNGEE. V lost 0 bases, J lost 0 bases, and 8 bases stayed unmatched. The CDR3 DNA reads as TGTGCCAGCAGCGTAGGTCTTGCGGGAGGCCGCTCCTACAATGAGCAGTTCTTC. This gives the protein CASSVGLAGGRSYNEQFF.

V usage is TRBV27 and J usage is TRBJ2-2, with D perhaps TRBD2 (7 bases). Germline-derived CDR1 and CDR2 are MNHEY and SMNVEV (reference sequence). This CDR3 is built from 17 residues. V lost 0 bases, J lost 3 bases, and 14 bases lay in between. The CDR3 region is CASSLSGGGSDTGELFF. The CDR3 region has the DNA TGTGCCAGCAGTTTATCGGGGGGCGGGAGTGACACCGGGGAGCTGTTTTTT.

The chain carries TRBV5-6 and TRBJ1-1; D uncertain. Germline lookup yields CDR1 SGHDT and CDR2 YYEEEE. V lost 6 bases, J lost 6 bases, and 9 bases lay in between. CDR3 size: 11 residues. The CDR3 DNA follows: TGTGCCAGCATGCGACTCGCTGAAGCTTTCTTT. Protein sequence: CASMRLAEAFF.

The chain recombines TRBV18 with TRBJ1-1; maybe TRBD1 (6 bases). The CDR3 is made up of 14 amino acids. The V end was cut by 2 bases, the J end by 1 base, with 8 bases between. Germline assignment: CDR1 KGHSH and CDR2 LQKENI. The CDR3 sequence is CASSPSTGNTEAFF. In DNA, the CDR3 is TGTGCCAGCTCACCATCGACAGGGAACACTGAAGCTTTCTTT.

The chain carries TRBV19 and TRBJ1-5; no firm D call. Germline V lookup: CDR1 LNHDA, CDR2 SQIVND (reference sequence). The CDR3 has 16 residues. Trimming stripped 8 bases from V and 4 bases from J, with 21 bases between. The CDR3 sequence is CASGPPTAGGNQPQHF. In DNA, the CDR3 is TGTGCCAGTGGGCCCCCAACAGCGGGAGGAAATCAGCCCCAGCATTTT.

The chain employs TRBV2 and TRBJ2-5, with D tentatively TRBD2 (5 bases). In germline, CDR1 is SNHLY, CDR2 FYNNEI. The CDR3 is made up of 12 amino acids. V gave up 3 bases and J gave up 4 bases, with 6 bases separating them. The CDR3, as DNA: TGTGCCAGCAGTGACAGCGGAGAGACCCAGTACTTC. Its translation: CASSDSGETQYF.

The J gene is TRBJ1-1, the V gene TRBV4-3; unclear D gene. Trimming removed 0 bases at V and 1 base at J, with 9 bases between. The CDR3 is 15 amino acids. Germline V gene lookup returns CDR1 LGHNA and CDR2 YSLEER. The CDR3 DNA is TGCGCCAGCAGCCAAGAGTTTGCAGGGAACACTGAAGCTTTCTTT. Its protein product is CASSQEFAGNTEAFF.

This clone is a singleton in its sample. The chain carries TRBV11-1 and TRBJ2-1; D is ambiguous. Trimming stripped 2 bases from V and 6 bases from J, with 8 bases between. Germline V gene sequence: CDR1 SGHAT, CDR2 FQDESV (reference sequence). CDR3 length: 13 amino acids. CDR3 DNA: TGTGCCAGCAGCTTAAATTTTCTCAATGAGCAGTTCTTC. It translates to CASSLNFLNEQFF.

In nucleotides, the CDR3 is TGTGCCAGCAGCGTCGCCGGGACAGGGGGCACTGAAGCTTTCTTT. Its protein is CASSVAGTGGTEAFF. The J gene is TRBJ1-1, the V gene TRBV9, with TRBD1 matching 11 bases. The germline V gene has CDR1 SGDLS and CDR2 YYNGEE. Trimming cost V 2 bases and J 4 bases; bases outside gene matches: 4. The CDR3 sequence is 15 residues long.

The CDR3 DNA is TGTGCCACCCGGGTAGGGGGAGCGGACATTCAGTACTTC. Translation gives CATRVGGADIQYF. The chain is built from TRBV12-3 or TRBV12-4 and TRBJ2-4; possibly TRBD1 for D (6 bases). V gave up 10 bases and J gave up 8 bases, with 18 bases separating them. The CDR3 is 13 residues long.

The chain recombines TRBV5-6 with TRBJ1-1; 8 bases are a match to TRBD1. V dropped 4 bases and J dropped 5; count of bases not matched to a gene: 10. The CDR3 sequence is 15 residues long. The germline V gene encodes CDR1 SGHDT and CDR2 YYEEEE. The CDR3 protein is CASSVGRGRGTEAFF. The CDR3 nucleotides are TGTGCCAGCAGCGTTGGCAGGGGGCGCGGAACTGAAGCTTTCTTT.

The rearrangement uses TRBV11-2 and TRBJ2-7; TRBD2 matches at 15 bases. Germline CDR1 SGHAT, CDR2 FQNNGV. CDR3 length equals 18 residues. V trimming: 5 bases; J trimming: 3 bases; junction bases outside the gene matches: 11. The CDR3, as DNA: TGTGCCAGCAGCCCTAGAGGGACTAGCGGGGGGAACTACTACGAGCAGTACTTC. This gives the protein CASSPRGTSGGNYYEQYF.